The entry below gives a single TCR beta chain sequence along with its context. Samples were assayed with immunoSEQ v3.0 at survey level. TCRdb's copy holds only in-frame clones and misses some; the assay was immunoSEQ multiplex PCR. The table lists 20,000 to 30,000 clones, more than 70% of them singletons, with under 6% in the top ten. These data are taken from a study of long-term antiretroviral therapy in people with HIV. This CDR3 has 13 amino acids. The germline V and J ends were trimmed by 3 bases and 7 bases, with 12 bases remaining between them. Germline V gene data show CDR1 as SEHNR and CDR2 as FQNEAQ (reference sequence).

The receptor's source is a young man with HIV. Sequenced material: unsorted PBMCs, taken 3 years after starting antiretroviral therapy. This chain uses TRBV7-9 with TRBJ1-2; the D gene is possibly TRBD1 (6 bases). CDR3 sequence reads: CASSFQGPAGYTF. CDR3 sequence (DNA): TGTGCCAGCAGCTTTCAGGGGCCCGCTGGCTACACCTTC.